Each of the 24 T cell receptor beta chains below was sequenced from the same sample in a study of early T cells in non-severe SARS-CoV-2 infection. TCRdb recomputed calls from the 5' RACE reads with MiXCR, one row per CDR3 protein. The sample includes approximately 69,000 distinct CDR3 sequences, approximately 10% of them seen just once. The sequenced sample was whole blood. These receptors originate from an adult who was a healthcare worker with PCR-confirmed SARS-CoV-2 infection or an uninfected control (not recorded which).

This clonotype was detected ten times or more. CDR3 amino acids: CASRDLSGANVLTF. CDR3 DNA: TGTGCCAGCAGAGACCTGTCTGGGGCCAACGTCCTGACTTTC. The gene calls are TRBV27 and TRBJ2-6; no definite D call. Germline CDR1 MNHEY, CDR2 SMNVEV (reference sequence). The CDR3 covers 14 residues. V was trimmed by 6 bases and J by 1 base, leaving 7 bases between them.

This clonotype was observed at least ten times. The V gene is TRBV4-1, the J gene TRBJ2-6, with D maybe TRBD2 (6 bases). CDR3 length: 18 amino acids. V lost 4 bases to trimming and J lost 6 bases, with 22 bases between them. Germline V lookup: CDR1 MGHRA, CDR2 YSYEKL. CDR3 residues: CASSPREGGVFEANVLTF. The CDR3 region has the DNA TGCGCCAGCAGCCCGCGAGAAGGCGGGGTATTTGAGGCCAACGTCCTGACTTTC.

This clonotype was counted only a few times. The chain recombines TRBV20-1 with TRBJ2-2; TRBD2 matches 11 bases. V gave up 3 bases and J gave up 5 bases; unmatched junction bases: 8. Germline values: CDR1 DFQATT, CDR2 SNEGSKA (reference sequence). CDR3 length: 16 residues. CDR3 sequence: CSASPTLAGATGELFF. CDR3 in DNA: TGCAGTGCTAGTCCAACACTAGCGGGGGCTACCGGGGAGCTGTTTTTT.

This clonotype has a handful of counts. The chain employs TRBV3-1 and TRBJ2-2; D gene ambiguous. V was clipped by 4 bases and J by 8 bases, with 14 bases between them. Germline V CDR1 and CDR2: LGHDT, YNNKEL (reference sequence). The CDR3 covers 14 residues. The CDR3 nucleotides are TGTGCCAGCAGCCTCAGGAGTCCGTCAGGGGAGCTGTTTTTT. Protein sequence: CASSLRSPSGELFF.

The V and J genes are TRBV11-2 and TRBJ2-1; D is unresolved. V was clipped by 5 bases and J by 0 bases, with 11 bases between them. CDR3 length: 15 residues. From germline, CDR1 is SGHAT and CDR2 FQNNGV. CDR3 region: CASSPHESSYNEQFF. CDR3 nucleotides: TGTGCCAGCAGCCCCCATGAGAGCTCCTACAATGAGCAGTTCTTC.

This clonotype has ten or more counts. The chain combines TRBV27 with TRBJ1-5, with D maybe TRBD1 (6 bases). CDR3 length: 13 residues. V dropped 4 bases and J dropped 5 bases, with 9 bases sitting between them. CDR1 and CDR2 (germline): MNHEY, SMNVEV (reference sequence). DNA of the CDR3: TGTGCCAGCAGTTGGGGGGCAGATCAGCCCCAGCATTTT. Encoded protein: CASSWGADQPQHF.

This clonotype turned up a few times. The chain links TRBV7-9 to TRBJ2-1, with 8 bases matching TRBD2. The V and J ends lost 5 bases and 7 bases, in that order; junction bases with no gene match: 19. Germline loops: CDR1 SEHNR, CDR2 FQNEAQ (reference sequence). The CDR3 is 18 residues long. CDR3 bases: TGTGCCAGCAGCCCCCCCTTTCGATTAGCGGGACGTTCAAATGAGCAGTTCTTC. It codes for CASSPPFRLAGRSNEQFF.

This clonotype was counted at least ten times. CDR3 sequence reads: CAISESGMGEKLFF. As DNA, the CDR3 is TGTGCCATCAGTGAGTCCGGGATGGGTGAAAAACTGTTTTTT. This chain links TRBV10-3 with TRBJ1-4; D is ambiguous. Germline CDR1 and CDR2: ENHRY and SYGVKD. Trimming left V 0 bases short and J 7 bases short, with 9 bases between. The CDR3 covers 14 residues.

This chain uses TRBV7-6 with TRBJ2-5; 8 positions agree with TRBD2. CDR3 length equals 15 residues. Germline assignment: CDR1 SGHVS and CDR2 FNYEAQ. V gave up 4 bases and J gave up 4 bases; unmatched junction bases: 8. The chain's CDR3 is CASSSRFAGGETQYF. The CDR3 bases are TGTGCCAGCAGCTCCCGCTTTGCGGGAGGAGAGACCCAGTACTTC.

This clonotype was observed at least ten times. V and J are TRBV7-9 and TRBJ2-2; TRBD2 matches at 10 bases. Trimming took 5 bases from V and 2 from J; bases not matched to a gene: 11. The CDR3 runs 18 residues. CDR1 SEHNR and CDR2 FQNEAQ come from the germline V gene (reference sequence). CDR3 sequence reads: CASSPRALAGVNTGELFF. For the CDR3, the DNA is TGTGCCAGCAGCCCCCGCGCTCTAGCGGGAGTTAACACCGGGGAGCTGTTTTTT. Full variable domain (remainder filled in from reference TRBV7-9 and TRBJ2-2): DTGVSQNPRHKITKRGQNVTFRCDPISEHNRLYWYRQTLGQGPEFLTYFQNEAQLEKSRLLSDRFSAERPKGSFSTLEIQRTEQGDSAMYLCASSPRALAGVNTGELFFGEGSRLTVL.

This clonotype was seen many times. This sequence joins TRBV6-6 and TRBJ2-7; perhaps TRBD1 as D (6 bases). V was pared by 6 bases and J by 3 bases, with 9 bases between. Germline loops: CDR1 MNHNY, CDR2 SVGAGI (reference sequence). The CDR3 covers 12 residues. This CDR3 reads CASRRGIYEQYF. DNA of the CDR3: TGTGCCAGCAGAAGGGGGATCTACGAGCAGTACTTC.

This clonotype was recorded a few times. CDR3 loop: CASSQVGTSGTDTQYF. CDR3 bases: TGCGCCAGCAGCCAAGTTGGGACTAGCGGCACAGATACGCAGTATTTT. This chain links TRBV4-3 with TRBJ2-3; 10 bases fit TRBD2. CDR3 length: 16 residues. The germline CDR1 and CDR2 sequences are LGHNA and YSLEER. Germline trimming cut 1 base from V and 1 base from J; bases unmatched to any gene: 2.

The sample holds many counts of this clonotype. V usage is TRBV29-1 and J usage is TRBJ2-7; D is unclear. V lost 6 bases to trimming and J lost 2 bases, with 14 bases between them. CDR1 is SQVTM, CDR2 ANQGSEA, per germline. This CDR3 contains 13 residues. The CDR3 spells CSVKSAETYEQYF. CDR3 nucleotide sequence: TGCAGCGTCAAATCCGCGGAAACCTACGAGCAGTACTTC.

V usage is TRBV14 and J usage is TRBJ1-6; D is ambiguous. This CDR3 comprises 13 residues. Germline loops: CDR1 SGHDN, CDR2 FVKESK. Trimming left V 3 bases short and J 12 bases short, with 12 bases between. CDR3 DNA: TGTGCCAGCAGCCAGCAAGTTGGCGGACCCCTCCACTTT. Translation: CASSQQVGGPLHF.

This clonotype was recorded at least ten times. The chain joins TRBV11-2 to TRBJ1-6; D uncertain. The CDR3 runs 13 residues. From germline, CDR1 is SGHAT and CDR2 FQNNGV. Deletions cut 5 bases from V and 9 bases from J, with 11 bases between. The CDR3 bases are TGTGCCAGCAGCATCGAGCGGGGTTCACCCCTCCACTTT. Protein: CASSIERGSPLHF.

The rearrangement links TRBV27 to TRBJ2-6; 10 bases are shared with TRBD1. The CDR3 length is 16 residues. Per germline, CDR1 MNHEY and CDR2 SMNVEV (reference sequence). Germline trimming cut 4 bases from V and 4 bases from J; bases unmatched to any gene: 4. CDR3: CASSSRQGAGANVLTF. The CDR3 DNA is TGTGCCAGCAGTTCGCGACAGGGGGCCGGGGCCAACGTCCTGACTTTC.

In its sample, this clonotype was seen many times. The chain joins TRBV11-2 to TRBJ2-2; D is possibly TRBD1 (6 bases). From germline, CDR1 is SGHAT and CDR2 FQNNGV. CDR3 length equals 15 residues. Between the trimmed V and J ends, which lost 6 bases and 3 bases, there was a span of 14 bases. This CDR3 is CASRQPGQYTGELFF. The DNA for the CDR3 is TGTGCCAGCAGGCAGCCGGGACAATACACCGGGGAGCTGTTTTTT.

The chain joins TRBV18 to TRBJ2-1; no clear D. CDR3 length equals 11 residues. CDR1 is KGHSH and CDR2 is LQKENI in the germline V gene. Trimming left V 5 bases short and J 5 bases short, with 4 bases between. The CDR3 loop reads CASSINNEQFF. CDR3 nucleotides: TGTGCCAGCTCAATTAACAATGAGCAGTTCTTC.

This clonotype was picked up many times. CDR3 in amino acids: CASSSLQRHIQYF. The CDR3 nucleotides read TGTGCCAGCAGTTCCTTACAGAGGCACATTCAGTACTTC. V gene TRBV6-2 or TRBV6-3 combines with J gene TRBJ2-4; D remains unclear. This CDR3 comprises 13 residues. V was trimmed by 4 bases and J by 8 bases, leaving 12 bases between them. CDR1 and CDR2 from the germline V gene are MNHEY and SVGEGT.

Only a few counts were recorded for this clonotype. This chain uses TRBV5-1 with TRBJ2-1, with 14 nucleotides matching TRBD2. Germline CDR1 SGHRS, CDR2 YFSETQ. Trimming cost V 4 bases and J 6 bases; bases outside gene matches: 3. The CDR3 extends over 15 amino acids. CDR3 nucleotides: TGCGCCAGCAGCGGGGGACTAGCGGGAGCCAATGAGCAGTTCTTC. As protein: CASSGGLAGANEQFF.

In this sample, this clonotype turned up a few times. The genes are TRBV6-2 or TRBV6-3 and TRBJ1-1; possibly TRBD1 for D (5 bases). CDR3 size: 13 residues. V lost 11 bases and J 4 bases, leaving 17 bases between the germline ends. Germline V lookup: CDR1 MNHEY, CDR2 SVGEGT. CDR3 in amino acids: CAARGRRFTEAFF. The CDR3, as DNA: TGTGCCGCCCGGGGGAGGAGGTTCACTGAAGCTTTCTTT.

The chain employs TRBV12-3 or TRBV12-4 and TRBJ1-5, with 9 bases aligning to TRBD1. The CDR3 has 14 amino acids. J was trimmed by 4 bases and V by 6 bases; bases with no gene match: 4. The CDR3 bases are TGTGCCAGCAGGGGGACAGGGTTTAATCAGCCCCAGCATTTT. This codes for CASRGTGFNQPQHF.

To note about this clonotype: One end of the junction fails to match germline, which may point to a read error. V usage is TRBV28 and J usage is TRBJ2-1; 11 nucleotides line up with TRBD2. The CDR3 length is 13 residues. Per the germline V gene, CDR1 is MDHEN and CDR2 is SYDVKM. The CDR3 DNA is TGCTCTAGCGGGGGGCTCTCCTACAATGAGCAGTTCTTC. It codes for CSSGGLSYNEQFF.

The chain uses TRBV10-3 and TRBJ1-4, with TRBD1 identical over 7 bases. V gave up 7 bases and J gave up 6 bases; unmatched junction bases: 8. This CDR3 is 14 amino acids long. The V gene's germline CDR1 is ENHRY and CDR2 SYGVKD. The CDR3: CAIKRQGVDEKLFF. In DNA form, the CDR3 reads TGTGCCATCAAGAGACAGGGAGTCGATGAAAAACTGTTTTTT.